This T cell receptor (beta chain) was identified during a study of T cells in Graves' hyperthyroidism and ophthalmopathy (dated 2019 in TCRdb). Study-level background: Peripheral blood was sampled at the time of initial diagnosis, prior to any treatment. TCR V-J signatures able to tell the groups apart were searched for in a discovery cohort of approximately 95 patients, of whom around 43 had Graves' ophthalmopathy and around 56 had stable Graves' hyperthyroidism. In addition, the study compared T-cell repertoires in thyroid tissue and in blood from a handful of Graves' hyperthyroidism patients. The roughly 91 discovery patients were randomly divided into training and test sets at a 7:3 ratio. According to the paper, TCR Vbeta CDR3 sequencing was carried out on around 140 peripheral blood samples, which came from approximately 43 ophthalmopathy, approximately 72 hyperthyroidism and roughly 17 progressor patients. Prospective prediction of ophthalmopathy was tested in an independent validation cohort consisting of 18 hyperthyroidism patients and over 15 patients who later progressed to ophthalmopathy. Once sampling was done, hyperthyroidism patients were given methimazole at a starting dose of 30 mg daily, whereas ophthalmopathy patients were given high-dose intravenous methylprednisolone. Beyond this particular receptor, the publication reports: A model built on a 13 V-J signature distinguished ophthalmopathy from stable hyperthyroidism, reaching roughly 88% sensitivity and around 81% specificity in cross-validation and 80%/75% in testing. Blood samples also contained most of the expanded thyroid clonotypes (frequency above 0.001), which suggests that blood repertoires may reflect thyroid immune responses. No statistical method was used to fix the sample size in advance, and group allocation was not hidden from the investigators. During validation, the model predicted progression to ophthalmopathy a median of approximately 6.5 months ahead of onset, with almost 71% sensitivity and 72% to 80% specificity.

The TCR beta CDR3 regions were amplified from RNA transcripts. A first-round RT-PCR of the TCR CDR3 used the HTBI primer set with the Qiagen OneStep RT-PCR kit. Libraries were constructed in a second round of multiplex PCR, after which size selection and purification were performed. Libraries were sequenced paired-end with 100 bp reads on an Illumina HiSeq2000. On the study's bioinformatics: SOAPnuke was used to process the raw data, with reads discarded if the reads contained adapters or uncalled bases, had a mean Phred below 15, or lacked an exact constant-primer or identifier match. COPE v1.2.5 was used to merge high-quality paired reads, and clonotypes were defined as unique nucleotide sequences. Clonotypes were aligned to IMGT TRBV, TRBD and TRBJ reference segments using MiTCR v1.1. Analysis was restricted to V-J combinations with a frequency above 0.0001, which covered just over 98% of repertoires. A TCS score was defined as the ratio of F50 (clonal expansion) to E x V (chaos), with BLOSUM62-based TCRdist applied between CDR3 peptides within each V-J. Welch's t-statistics and random forest reduced just over 500 V-J features to under 15, which were used in a naive Bayes classifier (R e1071). TCRdb's own reprocessing of the public reads used fastp at Q25 and MiXCR and kept productive beta chains. CDR3 protein duplicates are merged, each entry listing the most common genes and DNA. These V and J calls rely on TCRdb rather than the paper's analysis. The sample table contains approximately 520,000 distinct CDR3 sequences; only one count was recorded for approximately 25% of them. The top ten clones comprise about 11% of the sample.

This clonotype showed up just a few times. Its target antigen remains unknown. Within one base of it there is no much larger clone, and no base qualities were kept. Moderately to severely active disease, a Clinical Activity Score of at least 3, a NOSPECS grade of at least 4, and a duration under 3 months were present in ophthalmopathy patients. Any patient with an uncontrolled infection, another autoimmune disease, pregnancy or lactation was excluded. Diagnoses relied on clinical symptoms, serum thyroxine and TRAb, thyroid ultrasound and orbital computed tomography. PBMCs were separated from roughly 10 ml of fresh peripheral blood using Ficoll-Paque density gradient centrifugation. Total RNA was extracted using Trizol reagent, and RNA quality was assessed on an Agilent 2100 Bioanalyzer. The junction carries 11 bases between V and J, which are trimmed by 5 bases and 1 base respectively. The CDR3, from cysteine to phenylalanine, totals 14 residues. Of all the DNA, just the CDR3 is kept, 42 bases in frame from base 1.

The TCR was taken from a woman aged 25-40 years with Graves' ophthalmopathy. Specimen: blood. The rearrangement joined TRBV12-3 or TRBV12-4 to TRBJ2-5, with a tentative D call of TRBD1 or TRBD2, each matching 6 bases. The CDR3: CASSGGGAQETQYF. The DNA sequence is as follows: TGTGCCAGCAGTGGGGGCGGGGCCCAAGAGACCCAGTACTTC.